One sample yielded the 11 T cell receptor beta chains listed below, sequenced in a study of blood T cell repertoires in COVID-19. Clones were sequenced by immunoSEQ multiplex PCR, and TCRdb holds only the in-frame ones, with some missing. The data hold approximately 300,000 clones, with 90% observed a single time. Sequencing was done on a sample of peripheral blood. Receptors were obtained from a woman aged 35 to 49 with acute or convalescent COVID-19.

The chain has TRBV15 and TRBJ2-7; 8 nucleotides line up with TRBD1. CDR3 size: 14 residues. CDR1 and CDR2 from the germline V gene are LNHNV and YYDKDF (reference sequence). J gave up 6 bases and V 0 bases, and 4 bases lay outside the gene matches. DNA of the CDR3: TGTGCCACCAGCAGAGAGGTAACAGGGGGCGAGCAGTACGTC. This encodes CATSREVTGGEQYV.

The CDR3 loop reads CASSHPDRGSYGYTF. The CDR3 region has the DNA TGCGCCAGCAGCCACCCCGACAGGGGGTCCTATGGCTACACCTTC. V and J are TRBV4-1 and TRBJ1-2, with 9 bases matching TRBD1. Trimming took 3 bases from V and 4 from J; bases not matched to a gene: 6. This CDR3 has 15 amino acids. In germline, CDR1 is MGHRA, CDR2 YSYEKL.

The CDR3 DNA sequence: TGTGCCAGCAGCTTAGGAATTAGCGGACCCACCCAGTACTTC. As protein: CASSLGISGPTQYF. The chain recombines TRBV7-2 with TRBJ2-5; a possible D gene is TRBD2 (6 bases). CDR3 length: 14 amino acids. The ends were cut back, 1 base at V and 8 bases at J, with 14 bases in the middle. CDR1 is SGHTA, CDR2 FQGNSA, per germline.

The rearrangement uses TRBV5-1 and TRBJ2-3; TRBD2 agrees at 7 bases. Germline trimming cut 0 bases from V and 4 bases from J; bases unmatched to any gene: 5. Germline V gene data show CDR1 as SGHRS and CDR2 as YFSETQ. This CDR3 has 15 amino acids. The CDR3 DNA follows: TGCGCCAGCAGCTTGGCCGTTCGGGGGGCAGATACGCAGTATTTT. Encoded protein: CASSLAVRGADTQYF.

The chain is built from TRBV6-5 and TRBJ1-5, with 10 positions matching TRBD1. CDR3 length: 15 residues. J lost 4 bases, V lost 2 bases, and 2 bases had no gene match. Germline V gives CDR1 MNHEY, CDR2 SVGAGI. CDR3: CASSYRGQGNQPQHF. As DNA, the CDR3 is TGTGCCAGCAGTTACAGGGGACAGGGGAATCAGCCCCAGCATTTT.

The rearrangement links TRBV10-3 to TRBJ2-3; no clear D gene. CDR1 ENHRY and CDR2 SYGVKD come from the germline V gene. The CDR3 is 13 amino acids. With 3 bases removed from V and 4 bases from J, the gap between germline ends came to 8 bases. The CDR3 here is CAISDSAPDTQYF. The CDR3 region has the DNA TGTGCCATCAGTGACTCTGCGCCAGATACGCAGTATTTT.

In its sample, this clone was seen once. The chain combines TRBV19 with TRBJ1-2; 9 bases are a match to TRBD1. This CDR3 is 15 amino acids long. Germline CDR1 reads LNHDA; CDR2 reads SQIVND (reference sequence). J was trimmed by 1 base and V by 4 bases; bases with no gene match: 4. The CDR3, as DNA: TGTGCCAGTAGTACCCCGGACAGGGGTAACTATGGCTACACCTTC. Its translation is CASSTPDRGNYGYTF.

The V call is TRBV4-1, the J call TRBJ1-1; 9 positions agree with TRBD1. This CDR3 spans 16 amino acids. Germline V gene data show CDR1 as MGHRA and CDR2 as YSYEKL. The V and J ends lost 4 bases and 4 bases, in that order; junction bases with no gene match: 10. Here the CDR3 reads CASSRGQGGLTTEAFF. Here the CDR3 DNA reads TGCGCCAGCAGCCGGGGACAGGGCGGATTGACCACTGAAGCTTTCTTT.

This rearrangement joins TRBV29-1 to TRBJ1-6; D possibly corresponds to TRBD1 (6 bases). The CDR3 sequence is 13 residues long. The germline V and J ends were trimmed by 5 bases and 7 bases, with 12 bases remaining between them. Germline-derived CDR1 and CDR2 are SQVTM and ANQGSEA. CDR3 nucleotide sequence: TGCAGCGTTATGGACAGACCAAATTCACCCCTCCACTTT. This translates into CSVMDRPNSPLHF.

The V gene is TRBV21-1, the J gene TRBJ2-7; the table assigns TRBD1, which was not confirmed against the DNA. TRBV21-1 is classified as a pseudogene. The CDR3 length is 14 residues. The CDR3 spells CASSKEDRVYEQYV. The CDR3 DNA is TGTGCCAGCAGCAAAGAGGACAGGGTCTACGAGCAGTACGTC.

This chain uses TRBV24-1 with TRBJ2-1; no firm D call. The CDR3 is 13 residues long. From germline, CDR1 is KGHDR and CDR2 SFDVKD. Trimming removed 4 bases from V and 6 bases from J, with 9 bases in between. The chain's CDR3 is CATSDLYRNEQFF. For the CDR3, the DNA is TGTGCCACCAGTGACCTATACCGCAATGAGCAGTTCTTC.